This T cell receptor beta chain was sequenced in a study of technical replicates of blood from four donors. This table comes from immunoSEQ multiplex PCR, and its TCRdb copy is limited to in-frame clones, with some not included. The data hold over 85,000 clones, with 96% observed a single time. Material: T cells isolated from PBMCs. The source is a human donor in good health.

The CDR3 reads CAWGPGLAGRGEQFF. For the CDR3, the DNA is TGTGCCTGGGGACCGGGACTAGCGGGAAGGGGTGAGCAGTTCTTC. The chain recombines TRBV30 with TRBJ2-1; 13 bases match TRBD2. The CDR3 runs to 15 residues. The ends lost 5 bases at V and 9 bases at J; junction bases unmatched: 10. CDR1 and CDR2 (germline): GTSNPN, SVGIG (reference sequence).